The 2 T cell receptor beta chains below all came from one sample that was sequenced in a study of T-cell reconstitution after alpha-beta-depleted transplantation in children. TCRbeta library construction was performed incorporating unique molecular identifiers. TCRdb used MiXCR to reprocess the PCR reads, holding one entry per CDR3 protein. The sample holds approximately 44,000 distinct CDR3 sequences; 5.8% are singletons and the top ten take around 30%. The source material was PBMCs, mostly from graft donor cells, sampled 60 days after TCRalphabeta/CD19-depleted stem cell transplant. These receptors were collected from a female patient aged 2-9 years who had a stem cell transplant for aplastic anemia, so the T cells may come from the graft donor.

This clonotype was seen a handful of times. The gene calls are TRBV4-1 and TRBJ2-3; 7 bases fit TRBD1. Per germline, CDR1 MGHRA and CDR2 YSYEKL. The CDR3 is 16 residues long. The V segment lost 7 bases and the J segment 2 bases; nucleotides outside the gene matches: 12. CDR3 coding DNA: TGCGCCAGCACCCCAAGTCGGACAGGTACCACAGATACGCAGTATTTT. Amino acid sequence: CASTPSRTGTTDTQYF.

Many counts were recorded for this clonotype. The V gene is TRBV7-2, the J gene TRBJ2-5, with 14 nucleotides matching TRBD2. The CDR3 is 16 amino acids. Germline loops: CDR1 SGHTA, CDR2 FQGNSA. Losses at the gene ends were 1 base for V and 2 bases for J; bases not matched to a gene: 0. The CDR3 here is CASSLGLAGGQETQYF. In nucleotides, the CDR3 is TGTGCCAGCAGCTTAGGACTAGCGGGGGGGCAAGAGACCCAGTACTTC.